The rows below give T cell receptor beta chains drawn from one sample of a study of cytomegalovirus exposure and HLA in healthy donors. Produced via immunoSEQ multiplex PCR; TCRdb's table is partial and in-frame only. The table records about 170,000 clones, about 79% of them present only once. Sequenced sample: PBMCs. These TCRs come from a woman aged 45 to 65 in good health and CMV-seropositive. Both conserved end residues are part of each CDR3. The order of the fields is CDR3 protein, CDR3 DNA, D gene, J gene, clone size, V gene. D genes are given only for firm matches. Expanded clones are given a class, and other clones once, few, many or no size at all.

CDR3: CASSQEQGREQYF
DNA: TGCGCCAGCAGCCAAGAGCAGGGGCGAGAGCAGTACTTC
D: .
J: TRBJ2-7
size: .
V: TRBV4-3

CDR3: CASSFSAGGPDTQYF
DNA: TGTGCCAGCAGCTTCTCTGCCGGGGGTCCAGATACGCAGTATTTT
D: .
J: TRBJ2-3
size: .
V: TRBV7-2

CDR3: CAAAPQGGGNTIYF
DNA: TGTGCCGCCGCCCCCCAGGGAGGTGGAAACACCATATATTTT
D: .
J: TRBJ1-3
size: .
V: TRBV10-3

CDR3: CASSFESNQPQHF
DNA: TGTGCCAGCAGTTTTGAGAGCAATCAGCCCCAGCATTTT
D: .
J: TRBJ1-5
size: .
V: TRBV27

CDR3: CASSLAEYTEAFF
DNA: TGTGCCAGCAGCTTGGCGGAGTACACTGAAGCTTTCTTT
D: .
J: TRBJ1-1
size: .
V: TRBV7-9

CDR3: CASSEGESVNGYTF
DNA: TGTGCCAGCAGTGAAGGAGAGTCCGTTAATGGCTACACCTTC
D: .
J: TRBJ1-2
size: few
V: TRBV6-1

CDR3: CATSRATGVGETQYF
DNA: TGTGCCACCAGCAGAGCCACAGGGGTGGGGGAGACCCAGTACTTC
D: TRBD1
J: TRBJ2-5
size: .
V: TRBV15

CDR3: CASSVGTGLDGELFF
DNA: TGTGCCAGCAGCGTAGGGACAGGGTTGGACGGGGAGCTGTTTTTT
D: TRBD1
J: TRBJ2-2
size: .
V: TRBV9

CDR3: CASSLGAREGQYF
DNA: TGTGCCAGCAGCTTGGGGGCGCGAGAGGGGCAGTACTTC
D: .
J: TRBJ2-4
size: .
V: TRBV7-9

CDR3: CASSQGPYGYTF
DNA: TGTGCCAGCAGCCAAGGGCCCTATGGCTACACCTTC
D: .
J: TRBJ1-2
size: .
V: TRBV14

CDR3: CAISQQGAPNYNYGYTF
DNA: TGTGCCATCAGCCAACAGGGGGCGCCGAATTATAACTATGGCTACACCTTC
D: TRBD1
J: TRBJ1-2
size: .
V: TRBV10-3

CDR3: CASSLAGGSGYTF
DNA: TGTGCCAGCAGCTTAGCAGGGGGCAGTGGCTACACCTTC
D: TRBD1
J: TRBJ1-2
size: .
V: TRBV7-9

CDR3: CASSLFGTGVEAFF
DNA: TGTGCCAGCAGTCTCTTCGGGACAGGGGTTGAAGCTTTCTTT
D: TRBD1
J: TRBJ1-1
size: .
V: TRBV28

CDR3: CASSGRGQGAGYTF
DNA: TGTGCCAGCAGCGGCCGGGGACAGGGAGCTGGCTACACCTTC
D: TRBD1
J: TRBJ1-2
size: few
V: TRBV5-4

CDR3: CASSSCLITGF
DNA: TGTGCCAGCAGCTCCTGCCTTATTACTGGCTTC
D: .
J: TRBJ1-2
size: .
V: TRBV21-1

CDR3: CASSQAHGTEISGQYF
DNA: TGTGCCAGCAGCCAGGCCCACGGGACAGAGATCTCGGGGCAGTACTTC
D: TRBD1
J: TRBJ2-7
size: .
V: TRBV14

CDR3: CASSQDWGGNQPQHF
DNA: TGTGCCAGCAGCCAAGATTGGGGGGGCAATCAGCCCCAGCATTTT
D: .
J: TRBJ1-5
size: .
V: TRBV4-2

CDR3: CASSRGLASIPEQFF
DNA: TGTGCCAGCAGCAGGGGACTAGCATCTATCCCTGAGCAGTTCTTC
D: TRBD2
J: TRBJ2-1
size: .
V: TRBV7-9

CDR3: CSGGLAGTETQYF
DNA: TGCAGCGGAGGACTAGCGGGAACGGAGACCCAGTACTTC
D: TRBD2
J: TRBJ2-5
size: .
V: TRBV29-1

CDR3: CASKGRGAPSVGIQYF
DNA: TGTGCCAGTAAAGGTCGGGGGGCCCCCAGTGTGGGCATTCAGTACTTC
D: .
J: TRBJ2-4
size: .
V: TRBV19

CDR3: CASRPAGVGYEQYF
DNA: TGTGCCAGCAGGCCGGCGGGGGTCGGCTACGAGCAGTACTTC
D: TRBD2
J: TRBJ2-7
size: few
V: TRBV28

CDR3: CASSELEGANGYNEQFF
DNA: TGTGCCAGCAGTGAATTGGAGGGGGCGAACGGATACAATGAGCAGTTCTTC
D: .
J: TRBJ2-1
size: .
V: TRBV25-1

CDR3: CASSRRQGASSDTYEQYF
DNA: TGTGCCAGCAGCCGACGACAGGGGGCGTCATCAGACACATACGAGCAGTACTTC
D: TRBD1
J: TRBJ2-7
size: few
V: TRBV4-2

CDR3: CASSQRGGARSLGGEQYF
DNA: TGTGCCAGCAGCCAAAGGGGGGGGGCCCGTAGCCTAGGGGGTGAGCAGTACTTC
D: .
J: TRBJ2-7
size: .
V: TRBV4-2

CDR3: CATRTGDNSPLHF
DNA: TGTGCCACCAGGACAGGCGACAATTCACCCCTCCACTTT
D: TRBD1
J: TRBJ1-6
size: few
V: TRBV19

CDR3: CASGLPSTDTQYF
DNA: TGCGCCAGCGGCCTCCCGAGCACAGATACGCAGTATTTT
D: .
J: TRBJ2-3
size: .
V: TRBV10-2

CDR3: CASSDAGYSGANVLTF
DNA: TGCGCCAGCAGTGATGCAGGCTACTCTGGGGCCAACGTCCTGACTTTC
D: .
J: TRBJ2-6
size: .
V: TRBV10-2

CDR3: CASSRGSQETQYF
DNA: TGTGCCAGCAGTAGGGGCAGTCAAGAGACCCAGTACTTC
D: .
J: TRBJ2-5
size: .
V: TRBV28

CDR3: CASNELASGDGYF
DNA: TGTGCCAGCAATGAGCTAGCCAGTGGTGATGGGTATTTT
D: .
J: TRBJ2-3
size: once
V: TRBV2

CDR3: CASSTRTGPNTEAFF
DNA: TGTGCCAGCAGCACCCGGACAGGGCCTAACACTGAAGCTTTCTTT
D: TRBD1
J: TRBJ1-1
size: few
V: TRBV7-6

CDR3: CASSLVGGNYGYTF
DNA: TGTGCCAGCAGCTTAGTGGGGGGTAACTATGGCTACACCTTC
D: .
J: TRBJ1-2
size: .
V: TRBV7-9

CDR3: CASSITRTSGGPRETQYF
DNA: TGTGCCAGCAGTATCACCCGGACTAGCGGGGGGCCCAGGGAGACCCAGTACTTC
D: TRBD2
J: TRBJ2-5
size: .
V: TRBV5-4

CDR3: CASSLLGTGGNYGYTF
DNA: TGTGCCAGCAGTTTATTAGGGACAGGGGGTAACTATGGCTACACCTTC
D: TRBD1
J: TRBJ1-2
size: .
V: TRBV28

CDR3: CASSPDRGRAFF
DNA: TGTGCCAGCAGCCCGGACAGGGGGAGAGCTTTCTTT
D: TRBD1
J: TRBJ1-1
size: .
V: TRBV9

CDR3: CASSRGSAEQYF
DNA: TGTGCCAGCAGCCGGGGAAGCGCCGAGCAGTACTTC
D: .
J: TRBJ2-7
size: .
V: TRBV5-6

CDR3: CASSSRTEQETQYF
DNA: TGTGCCAGCAGTTCCCGCACAGAGCAAGAGACCCAGTACTTC
D: .
J: TRBJ2-5
size: .
V: TRBV27

CDR3: CASSVSLGEPQHF
DNA: TGTGCCAGCAGCGTCTCACTAGGAGAGCCCCAGCATTTT
D: .
J: TRBJ1-5
size: .
V: TRBV7-2

CDR3: CASSLDRANYGYTF
DNA: TGTGCCAGCTCACTGGACAGGGCTAACTATGGCTACACCTTC
D: TRBD1
J: TRBJ1-2
size: .
V: TRBV18

CDR3: CASSLGLPNEKLFF
DNA: TGTGCCAGCAGTCTCGGACTCCCGAATGAAAAACTGTTTTTT
D: .
J: TRBJ1-4
size: few
V: TRBV2

CDR3: CASRQDRVGEAFF
DNA: TGTGCCAGCAGGCAAGACAGGGTTGGTGAAGCTTTCTTT
D: TRBD1
J: TRBJ1-1
size: .
V: TRBV7-2

CDR3: CSVVLAGKQETQYF
DNA: TGCAGCGTTGTTCTCGCAGGGAAACAAGAGACCCAGTACTTC
D: .
J: TRBJ2-5
size: .
V: TRBV29-1

CDR3: CASSYSPPGGGETQYF
DNA: TGTGCCAGCAGTTACTCCCCCCCAGGGGGCGGGGAGACCCAGTACTTC
D: TRBD1
J: TRBJ2-5
size: .
V: TRBV6-5

CDR3: CASSTTSGSTDTQYF
DNA: TGCGCCAGCAGCACGACTAGCGGAAGCACAGATACGCAGTATTTT
D: TRBD2
J: TRBJ2-3
size: few
V: TRBV4-1

CDR3: CASSQSLRFYEQYF
DNA: TGCGCCAGCAGCCAGTCTCTCAGGTTTTACGAGCAGTACTTC
D: .
J: TRBJ2-7
size: .
V: TRBV4-1